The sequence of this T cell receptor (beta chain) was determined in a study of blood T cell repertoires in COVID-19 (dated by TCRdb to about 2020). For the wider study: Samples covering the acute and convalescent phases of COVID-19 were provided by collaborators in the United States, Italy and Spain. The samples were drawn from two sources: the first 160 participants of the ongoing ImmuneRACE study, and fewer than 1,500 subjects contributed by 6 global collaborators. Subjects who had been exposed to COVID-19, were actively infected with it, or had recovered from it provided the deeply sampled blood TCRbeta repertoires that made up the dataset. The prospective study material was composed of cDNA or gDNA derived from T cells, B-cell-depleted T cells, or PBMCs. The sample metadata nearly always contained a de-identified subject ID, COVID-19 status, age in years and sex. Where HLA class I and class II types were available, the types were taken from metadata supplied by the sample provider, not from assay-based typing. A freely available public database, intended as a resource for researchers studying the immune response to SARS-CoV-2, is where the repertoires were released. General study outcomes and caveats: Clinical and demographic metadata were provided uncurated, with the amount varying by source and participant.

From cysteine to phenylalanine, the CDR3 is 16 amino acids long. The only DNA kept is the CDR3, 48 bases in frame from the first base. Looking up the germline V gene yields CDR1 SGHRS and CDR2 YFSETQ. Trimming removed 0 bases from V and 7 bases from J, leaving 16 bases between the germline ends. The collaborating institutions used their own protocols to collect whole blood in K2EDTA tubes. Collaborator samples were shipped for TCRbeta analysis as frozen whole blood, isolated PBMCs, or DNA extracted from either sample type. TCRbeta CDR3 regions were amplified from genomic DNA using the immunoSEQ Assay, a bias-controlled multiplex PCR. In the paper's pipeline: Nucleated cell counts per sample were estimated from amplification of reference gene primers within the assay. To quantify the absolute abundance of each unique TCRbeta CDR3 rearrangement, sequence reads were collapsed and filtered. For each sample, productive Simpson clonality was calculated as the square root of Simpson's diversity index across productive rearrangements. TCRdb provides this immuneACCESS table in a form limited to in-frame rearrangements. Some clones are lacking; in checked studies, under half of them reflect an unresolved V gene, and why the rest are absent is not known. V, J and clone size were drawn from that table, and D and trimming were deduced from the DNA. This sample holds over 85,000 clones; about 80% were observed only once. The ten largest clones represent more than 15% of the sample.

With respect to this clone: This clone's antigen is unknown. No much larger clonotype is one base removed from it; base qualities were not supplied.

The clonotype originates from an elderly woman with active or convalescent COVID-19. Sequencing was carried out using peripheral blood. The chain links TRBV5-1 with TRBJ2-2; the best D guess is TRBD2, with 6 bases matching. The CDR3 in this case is CASSLGMAGRVGELFF. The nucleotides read TGCGCCAGCAGCTTGGGCATGGCGGGAAGGGTCGGGGAGCTGTTTTTT.